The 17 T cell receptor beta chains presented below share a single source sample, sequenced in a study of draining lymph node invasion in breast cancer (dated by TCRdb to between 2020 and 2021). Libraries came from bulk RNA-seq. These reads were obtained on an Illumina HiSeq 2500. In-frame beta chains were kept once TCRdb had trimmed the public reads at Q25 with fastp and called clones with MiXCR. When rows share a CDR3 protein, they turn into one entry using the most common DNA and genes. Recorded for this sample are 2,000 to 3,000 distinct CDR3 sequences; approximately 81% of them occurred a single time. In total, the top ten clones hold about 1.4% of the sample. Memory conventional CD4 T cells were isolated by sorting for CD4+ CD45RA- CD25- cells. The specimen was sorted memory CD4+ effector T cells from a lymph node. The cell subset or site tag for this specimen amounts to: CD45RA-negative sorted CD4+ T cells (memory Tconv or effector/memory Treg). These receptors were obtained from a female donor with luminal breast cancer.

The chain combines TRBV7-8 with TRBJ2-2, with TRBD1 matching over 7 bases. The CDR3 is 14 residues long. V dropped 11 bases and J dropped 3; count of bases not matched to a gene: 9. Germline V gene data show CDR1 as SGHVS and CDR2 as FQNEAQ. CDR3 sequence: CAGLRDSDTGELFF. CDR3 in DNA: TGTGCCGGCCTCCGGGACAGTGACACCGGGGAGCTGTTTTTT. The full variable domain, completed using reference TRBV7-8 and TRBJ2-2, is GAGVSQSPRYKVAKRGQDVALRCDPISGHVSLFWYQQALGQGPEFLTYFQNEAQLDKSGLPSDRFFAERPEGSVSTLKIQRTQQEDSAVYLCAGLRDSDTGELFFGEGSRLTVL.

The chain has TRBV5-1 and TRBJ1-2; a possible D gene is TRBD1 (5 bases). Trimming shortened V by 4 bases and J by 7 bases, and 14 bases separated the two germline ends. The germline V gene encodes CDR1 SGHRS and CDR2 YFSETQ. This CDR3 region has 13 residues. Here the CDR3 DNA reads TGCGCCAGCAGCACCCAGGGTGAAGTTGGCTACACCTTC. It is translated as CASSTQGEVGYTF.

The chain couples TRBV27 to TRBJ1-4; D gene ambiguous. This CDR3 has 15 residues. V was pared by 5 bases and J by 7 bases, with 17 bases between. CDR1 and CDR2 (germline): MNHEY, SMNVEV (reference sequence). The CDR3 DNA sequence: TGTGCCAGCAGTCCGGCTAGCCGGCACGGTGAAAAACTGTTTTTT. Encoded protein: CASSPASRHGEKLFF.

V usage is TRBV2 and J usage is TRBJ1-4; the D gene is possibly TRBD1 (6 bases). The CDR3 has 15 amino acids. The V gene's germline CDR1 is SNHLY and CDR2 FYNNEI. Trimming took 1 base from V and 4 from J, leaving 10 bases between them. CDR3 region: CASSEGGASNEKLFF. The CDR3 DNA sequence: TGTGCCAGCAGTGAAGGGGGGGCAAGTAATGAAAAACTGTTTTTT.

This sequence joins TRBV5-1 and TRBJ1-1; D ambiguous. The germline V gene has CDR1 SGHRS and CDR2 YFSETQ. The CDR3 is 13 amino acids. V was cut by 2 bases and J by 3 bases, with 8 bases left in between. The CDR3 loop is CASSFNGDTEAFF. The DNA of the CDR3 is TGCGCCAGCAGCTTCAATGGGGACACTGAAGCTTTCTTT.

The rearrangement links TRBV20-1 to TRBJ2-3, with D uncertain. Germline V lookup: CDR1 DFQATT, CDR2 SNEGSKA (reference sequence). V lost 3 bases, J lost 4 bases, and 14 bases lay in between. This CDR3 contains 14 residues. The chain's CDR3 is CSARNSEGADTQYF. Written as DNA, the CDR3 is TGCAGTGCTAGGAACTCCGAAGGAGCAGATACGCAGTATTTT.

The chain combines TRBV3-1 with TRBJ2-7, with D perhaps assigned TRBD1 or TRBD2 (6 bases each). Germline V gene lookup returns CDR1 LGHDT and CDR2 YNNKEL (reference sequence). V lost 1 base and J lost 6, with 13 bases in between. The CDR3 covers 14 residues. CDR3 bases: TGTGCCAGCAGCCAAGCGCAGGGGAGGAGCGAGCAGTACTTC. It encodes CASSQAQGRSEQYF.

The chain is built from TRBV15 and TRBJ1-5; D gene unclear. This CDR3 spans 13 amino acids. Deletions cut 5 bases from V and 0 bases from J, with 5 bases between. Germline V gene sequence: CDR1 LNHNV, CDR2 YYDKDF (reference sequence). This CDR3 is CATSEVSNQPQHF. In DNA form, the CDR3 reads TGTGCCACCAGCGAGGTTAGCAATCAGCCCCAGCATTTT.

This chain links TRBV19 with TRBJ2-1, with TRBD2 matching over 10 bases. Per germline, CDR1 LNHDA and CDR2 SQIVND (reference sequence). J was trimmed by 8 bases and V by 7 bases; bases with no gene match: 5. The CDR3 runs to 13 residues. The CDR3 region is CASNERGGYEQFF. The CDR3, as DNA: TGTGCCAGTAACGAGCGGGGGGGCTATGAGCAGTTCTTC.

As DNA, the CDR3 is TGCAGCGTTTGGTCCTCTGGGGCCAACGTCCTGACTTTC. Amino acid sequence: CSVWSSGANVLTF. V gene TRBV29-1 combines with J gene TRBJ2-6; D is uncertain. This CDR3 contains 13 residues. In germline, CDR1 is SQVTM, CDR2 ANQGSEA. V was shortened by 5 bases and J by 0 bases, with 5 bases between the two germline ends.

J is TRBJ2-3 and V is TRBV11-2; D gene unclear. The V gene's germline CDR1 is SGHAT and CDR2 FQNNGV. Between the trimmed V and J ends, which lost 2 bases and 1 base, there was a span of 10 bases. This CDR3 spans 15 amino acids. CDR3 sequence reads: CASSLRGFGTDTQYF. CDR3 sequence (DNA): TGTGCCAGCAGCTTAAGAGGCTTTGGCACAGATACGCAGTATTTT. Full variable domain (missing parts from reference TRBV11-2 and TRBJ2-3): EAGVAQSPRYKIIEKRQSVAFWCNPISGHATLYWYQQILGQGPKLLIQFQNNGVVDDSQLPKDRFSAERLKGVDSTLKIQPAKLEDSAVYLCASSLRGFGTDTQYFGPGTRLTVL.

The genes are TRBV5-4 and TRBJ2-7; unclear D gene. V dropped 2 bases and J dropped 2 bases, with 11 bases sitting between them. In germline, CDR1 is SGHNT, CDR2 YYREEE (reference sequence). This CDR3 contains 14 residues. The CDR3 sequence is CASSFYNRPYEQYF. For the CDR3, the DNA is TGTGCCAGCAGCTTCTATAACAGACCCTACGAGCAGTACTTC.

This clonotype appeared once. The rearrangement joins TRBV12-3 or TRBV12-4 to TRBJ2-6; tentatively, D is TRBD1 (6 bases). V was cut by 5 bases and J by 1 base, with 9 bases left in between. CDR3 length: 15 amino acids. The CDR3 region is CASSQTGSGANVLTF. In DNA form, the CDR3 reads TGTGCCAGCAGTCAGACAGGATCTGGGGCCAACGTCCTGACTTTC.

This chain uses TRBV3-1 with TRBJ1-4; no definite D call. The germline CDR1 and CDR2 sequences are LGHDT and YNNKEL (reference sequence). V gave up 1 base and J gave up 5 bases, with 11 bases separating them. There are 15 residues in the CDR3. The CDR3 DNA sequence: TGTGCCAGCAGCCAAGTTGACGGGGAGAATGAAAAACTGTTTTTT. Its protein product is CASSQVDGENEKLFF.

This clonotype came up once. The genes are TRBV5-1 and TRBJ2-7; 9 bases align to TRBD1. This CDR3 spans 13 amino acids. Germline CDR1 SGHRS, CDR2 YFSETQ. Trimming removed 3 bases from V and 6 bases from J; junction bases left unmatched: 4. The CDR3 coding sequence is TGCGCCAGCAGCTCGGGGACAGGGATCGAGCAGTACTTC. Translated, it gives CASSSGTGIEQYF.

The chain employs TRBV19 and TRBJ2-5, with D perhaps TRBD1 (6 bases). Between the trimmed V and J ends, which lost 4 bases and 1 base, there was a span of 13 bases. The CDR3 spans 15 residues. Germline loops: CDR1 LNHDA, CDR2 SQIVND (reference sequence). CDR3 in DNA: TGTGCCAGTAGTAACGGACAGAACTTCCAAGAGACCCAGTACTTC. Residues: CASSNGQNFQETQYF.

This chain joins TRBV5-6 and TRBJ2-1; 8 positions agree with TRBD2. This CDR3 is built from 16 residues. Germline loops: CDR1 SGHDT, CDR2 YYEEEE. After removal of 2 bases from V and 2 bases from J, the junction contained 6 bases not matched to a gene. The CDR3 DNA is TGTGCCAGCAGCTTCGGGGGGGCAGAGACCTACAATGAGCAGTTCTTC. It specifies CASSFGGAETYNEQFF.